This TCR beta chain was found in a study of T cell responses to AZD1222 COVID-19 vaccine. The study's findings and limits: Regions 160-218 and 743-854 dominated among vaccine-associated CD4 TCRs spanning spike. Rises in breadth and depth of Spike-specific TCRs came after two AZD1222 doses. Baseline antibody screening turned up just six seropositive AZD1222 recipients. Clonal diversity may have been underestimated in mostly white British donors.

The protocol was immunoSEQ multiplex PCR, while the TCRdb copy is restricted to in-frame clones and leaves out a portion. The sample lists 100,000 to 150,000 clones, 90% occurring once. The V gene end was trimmed by 0 bases and the J gene end by 5 bases; junction bases not matched to a gene: 5. CDR3 length: 16 amino acids. The germline V gene encodes CDR1 LNHNV and CDR2 YYDKDF (reference sequence). Concerning this clone: The antigen is undetermined.

The rearrangement joins TRBV15 to TRBJ2-1; 9 bases are a match to TRBD1. The sequencing used peripheral blood, collected on day 0 of MenACWY control vaccination. This sequence was found in an adult in good health. CDR3 in DNA: TGTGCCACCAGCAGAGACGGACAGGGGATTGACAATGAGCAGTTCTTC. Its translation: CATSRDGQGIDNEQFF.